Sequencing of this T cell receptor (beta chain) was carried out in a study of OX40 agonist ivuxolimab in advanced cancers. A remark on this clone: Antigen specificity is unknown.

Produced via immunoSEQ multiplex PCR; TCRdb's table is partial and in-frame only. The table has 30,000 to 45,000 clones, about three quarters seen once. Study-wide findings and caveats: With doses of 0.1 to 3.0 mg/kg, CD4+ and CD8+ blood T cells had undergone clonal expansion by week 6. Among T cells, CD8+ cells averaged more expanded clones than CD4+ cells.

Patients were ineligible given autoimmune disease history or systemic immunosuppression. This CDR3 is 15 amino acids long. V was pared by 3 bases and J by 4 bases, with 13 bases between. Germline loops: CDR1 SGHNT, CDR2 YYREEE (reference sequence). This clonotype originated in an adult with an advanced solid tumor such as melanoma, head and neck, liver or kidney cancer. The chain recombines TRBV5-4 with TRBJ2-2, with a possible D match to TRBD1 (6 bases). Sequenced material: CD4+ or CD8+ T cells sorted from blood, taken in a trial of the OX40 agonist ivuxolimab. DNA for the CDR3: TGTGCCAGCAGCTCGTCAGGGGCTGGCACCGGGGAGCTGTTTTTT. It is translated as CASSSSGAGTGELFF.